Following are 20 T cell receptor beta chains from one sample sequenced in a study of T cells in Graves' hyperthyroidism and ophthalmopathy. Amplified TCR beta CDR3 regions came from RNA transcripts. HTBI primers were employed in a first-round RT-PCR of the TCR CDR3. MiXCR was run by TCRdb on the multiplex PCR reads, yielding one entry per CDR3 protein. The sample lists about 480,000 distinct CDR3 sequences; roughly 14% were seen once. Sequencing was done on a sample of blood. The source is a woman aged 18-35 years with Graves' hyperthyroidism.

The gene calls are TRBV19 and TRBJ2-1; D is unclear. Per the germline V gene, CDR1 is LNHDA and CDR2 is SQIVND (reference sequence). The CDR3 loop spans 12 amino acids. Trimming pared 3 bases from V and 6 bases from J, leaving 6 bases between. This chain's CDR3 is CASSIPLNEQFF. The CDR3 bases are TGTGCCAGTAGTATTCCCCTCAATGAGCAGTTCTTC.

In its sample, this clonotype was seen many times. This chain connects TRBV2 to TRBJ1-2; no definite D call. CDR3 length: 11 amino acids. V lost 8 bases and J 8 bases, leaving 12 bases between the germline ends. Germline-derived CDR1 and CDR2 are SNHLY and FYNNEI. The chain's CDR3 is CASQPRRGYTF. The CDR3 DNA sequence: TGTGCCAGCCAACCGCGGAGAGGCTACACCTTC.

This clonotype was seen a handful of times. CDR3 amino acids: CASSISGRISGANVLTF. The CDR3 DNA is TGTGCCAGTAGTATTAGCGGGAGGATCTCTGGGGCCAACGTCCTGACTTTC. V usage is TRBV19 and J usage is TRBJ2-6; 10 nucleotides match TRBD2. Germline CDR1 and CDR2: LNHDA and SQIVND (reference sequence). The CDR3 has 17 residues. After removal of 3 bases from V and 0 bases from J, the junction contained 2 bases not matched to a gene.

This chain links TRBV6-1 with TRBJ2-1, with TRBD2 as a possible D gene (5 bases). V dropped 5 bases and J dropped 8 bases, with 10 bases sitting between them. The germline V gene has CDR1 MNHNS and CDR2 SASEGT. The CDR3 is 12 residues long. In DNA form, the CDR3 reads TGTGCCAGCAGTCTAAACGGGGATGAGCAGTTCTTC. Residues: CASSLNGDEQFF.

On this clonotype itself: A much bigger clone sits one base away, suggesting this may be a read error. The rearrangement links TRBV6-1 to TRBJ2-2; D may be TRBD1 (6 bases). This CDR3 has 15 amino acids. Germline lookup yields CDR1 MNHNS and CDR2 SASEGT. The CDR3 DNA reads as TGTGCCAGCAGTGAAGGAGCAGGGGAGACCGGGGAGCTGTCTTTT. This codes for CASSEGAGETGELSF.

This clonotype was found many times. This rearrangement joins TRBV11-3 to TRBJ2-2; the D gene could be TRBD1 or TRBD2 (5 bases each). The CDR3 is made up of 15 amino acids. V was trimmed by 0 bases and J by 6 bases, leaving 11 bases between them. From germline, CDR1 is SGHNT and CDR2 YENEEA. CDR3 sequence reads: CASSLDGTPSGELFF. The CDR3 DNA reads TGTGCCAGCAGCTTAGACGGGACCCCCTCCGGGGAGCTGTTTTTT.

This clonotype was seen many times. The chain has TRBV12-3 or TRBV12-4 and TRBJ1-2; 8 positions agree with TRBD1. The CDR3 has 15 amino acids. V lost 4 bases, J lost 1 base, and 5 bases stayed unmatched. In DNA form, the CDR3 reads TGTGCCAGCAGTTGGGCAGGGGGCCTTAACTATGGCTACACCTTC. Protein product: CASSWAGGLNYGYTF.

This clonotype was found many times. The gene calls are TRBV30 and TRBJ2-7; D uncertain. Looked up from germline, CDR1 is GTSNPN and CDR2 is SVGIG (reference sequence). The CDR3 is 15 residues long. Trimming stripped 1 base from V and 3 bases from J, with 16 bases between. The CDR3, as DNA: TGTGCCTGGAGTGGGCCGCGCGACGGCAGCTACGAGCAGTACTTC. Protein sequence: CAWSGPRDGSYEQYF.

The chain carries TRBV7-3 and TRBJ1-1; 7 nucleotides agree with TRBD1. This CDR3 region has 13 residues. V gave up 4 bases and J gave up 6 bases; unmatched junction bases: 5. Germline-derived CDR1 and CDR2 are SGHTA and FQGTGA. This chain's CDR3 is CASSSDRVAEAFF. The CDR3 coding sequence is TGTGCCAGCAGCTCAGACAGGGTGGCTGAAGCTTTCTTT.

In the case of this clonotype: A much larger clone lies a single base off, so this may be a read error. This chain joins TRBV5-1 and TRBJ2-5, with 11 bases aligning to TRBD2. After removal of 3 bases from V and 3 bases from J, the junction contained 4 bases not matched to a gene. This CDR3 is built from 15 residues. CDR1 is SGHRS and CDR2 is YFSETQ in the germline V gene. CDR3 sequence (DNA): TGCGCCAGCAGCTCGGGGGGACTAGCGGAAGAGACCCAGTACTTC. Translating it yields CASSSGGLAEETQYF.

This chain uses TRBV19 with TRBJ1-4; no clear D gene. Looked up from germline, CDR1 is LNHDA and CDR2 is SQIVND (reference sequence). The CDR3 runs to 12 residues. The V and J ends lost 3 bases and 6 bases respectively, with 5 bases between them. CDR3 sequence (DNA): TGTGCCAGTAGTATGAATTATGAAAAACTGTTTTTT. Amino acid sequence: CASSMNYEKLFF.

This clonotype turned up a few times. This chain uses TRBV12-3 or TRBV12-4 with TRBJ1-5, with 11 bases fitting TRBD1. V lost 7 bases and J lost 6; bases outside the gene matches: 8. CDR3 size: 15 residues. The CDR3 DNA follows: TGTGCCAGCACCGCGGACAGGGGGCAGAGTCAGCCCCAGCATTTT. Translated, it gives CASTADRGQSQPQHF.

This clonotype appeared many times. The chain couples TRBV10-3 to TRBJ2-1; TRBD2 matches at 12 bases. Germline V gives CDR1 ENHRY, CDR2 SYGVKD. The length of the CDR3 is 16 residues. After removal of 3 bases from V and 4 bases from J, the junction contained 4 bases not matched to a gene. The CDR3 nucleotides are TGTGCCATCAGTGAACCTGGACTAGCGGGATACAATGAGCAGTTCTTC. Translated: CAISEPGLAGYNEQFF.

This chain links TRBV11-2 with TRBJ1-3; no reliable D call. The germline gives CDR1 SGHAT, CDR2 FQNNGV. V lost 1 base to trimming and J lost 4 bases, with 8 bases between them. This CDR3 has 14 amino acids. Written as DNA, the CDR3 is TGTGCCAGCAGCTTAGGTCATGAAGGAAACACCATATATTTT. It translates to CASSLGHEGNTIYF.

This clonotype was observed many times. This sequence joins TRBV6-6 and TRBJ2-1; 13 nucleotides line up with TRBD2. The germline V gene has CDR1 MNHNY and CDR2 SVGAGI (reference sequence). Trimming took 2 bases from V and 6 from J; bases not matched to a gene: 13. CDR3 size: 19 residues. Here the CDR3 DNA reads TGTGCCAGCAGTTACAAGGAACCCGGACTAGCGGGAGTAGGCAATGAGCAGTTCTTC. As protein: CASSYKEPGLAGVGNEQFF.

Remarks on this clonotype: A read error may be the cause here, since a much bigger clone is one base away. The gene calls are TRBV6-1 and TRBJ2-7; D unresolved. V was trimmed by 1 base and J by 3 bases, leaving 13 bases between them. CDR1 is MNHNS, CDR2 SASEGT, per germline. The CDR3 is 15 residues long. The CDR3 loop is CASSEGSFPLYEQYF. CDR3 coding DNA: TGTGCCAGCAGTGAAGGTTCCTTCCCCCTCTACGAGCAGTACTTC.

This clonotype was seen repeatedly, ten times or more. This chain joins TRBV27 and TRBJ1-3, with D unclear. The CDR3 loop spans 13 amino acids. Germline V gene lookup returns CDR1 MNHEY and CDR2 SMNVEV (reference sequence). V shed 8 bases and J shed 0 bases, with 8 bases lying between them. This chain's CDR3 is CASPWDSGNTIYF. The CDR3 DNA sequence: TGTGCCAGCCCTTGGGACTCTGGAAACACCATATATTTT.

This clonotype has at least ten counts. The chain recombines TRBV27 with TRBJ1-3; D is unclear. Trimming left V 0 bases short and J 4 bases short, with 7 bases between. CDR1 is MNHEY and CDR2 is SMNVEV in the germline V gene (reference sequence). The CDR3 has 14 residues. CDR3 residues: CASSLSTAGNTIYF. The CDR3 DNA reads TGTGCCAGCAGTTTATCTACAGCGGGAAACACCATATATTTT.

In its sample, this clonotype was seen many times. The J gene is TRBJ1-5, the V gene TRBV12-3 or TRBV12-4; perhaps TRBD1 as D (5 bases). The CDR3 has 14 amino acids. V was cut by 5 bases and J by 5 bases, with 13 bases left in between. CDR3 nucleotide sequence: TGTGCCAGCAGTACCGGGACGGCAGATCAGCCCCAGCATTTT. Amino acids: CASSTGTADQPQHF.

The table lists this clonotype with a few counts. The J gene is TRBJ2-3, the V gene TRBV13; 13 bases are a match to TRBD2. The CDR3 covers 19 residues. Losses at the gene ends were 0 bases for V and 0 bases for J; bases not matched to a gene: 6. Germline CDR1 reads PRHDT; CDR2 reads FYEKMQ (reference sequence). DNA of the CDR3: TGTGCCAGCAGCTTAGGATCGGGACTAGCGGGGCCTAGCACAGATACGCAGTATTTT. Translated: CASSLGSGLAGPSTDTQYF.